This T cell receptor (beta chain) was documented in a study of T-cell memory formation after mild COVID-19. Germline CDR1 is ENHRY and CDR2 is SYGVKD. The CDR3 covers 15 residues. The V end was cut by 0 bases, the J end by 3 bases, with 10 bases between. TCRdb processed the 5' RACE reads anew with MiXCR; each CDR3 protein has one entry. Altogether fewer than 250,000 distinct CDR3 sequences are present, about 18% being singletons, with the ten largest covering 2% to 3%. The genes are TRBV10-3 and TRBJ2-3; D remains unclear. This clonotype was sampled from an adult woman who had mild COVID-19 (a few samples of this study predate the infection). Cell type and time point are not known. The sequencing input was PBMCs or a T cell subset sorted from them (not recorded which). In DNA form, the CDR3 reads TGTGCCATCAGTGAGTCGGCAACCGTAACAGATACGCAGTATTTT. Protein sequence: CAISESATVTDTQYF.